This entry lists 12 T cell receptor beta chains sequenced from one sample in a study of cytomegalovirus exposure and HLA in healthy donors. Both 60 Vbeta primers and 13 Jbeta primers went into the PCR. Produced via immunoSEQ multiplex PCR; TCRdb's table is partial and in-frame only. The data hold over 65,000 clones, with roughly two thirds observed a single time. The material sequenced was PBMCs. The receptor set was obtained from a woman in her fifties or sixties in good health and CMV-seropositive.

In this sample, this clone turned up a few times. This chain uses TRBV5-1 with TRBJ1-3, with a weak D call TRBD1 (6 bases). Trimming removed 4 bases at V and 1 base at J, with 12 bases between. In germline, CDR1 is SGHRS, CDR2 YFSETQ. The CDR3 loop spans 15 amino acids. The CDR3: CASSHSTGSGNTIYF. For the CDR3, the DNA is TGCGCCAGCAGCCACTCGACAGGTTCTGGAAACACCATATATTTT.

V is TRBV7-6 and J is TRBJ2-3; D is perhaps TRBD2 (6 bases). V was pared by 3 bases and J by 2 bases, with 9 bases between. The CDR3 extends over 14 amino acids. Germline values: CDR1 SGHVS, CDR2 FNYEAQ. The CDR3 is CASSLGGATDTQYF. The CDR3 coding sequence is TGTGCCAGCAGCTTGGGCGGGGCCACAGATACGCAGTATTTT.

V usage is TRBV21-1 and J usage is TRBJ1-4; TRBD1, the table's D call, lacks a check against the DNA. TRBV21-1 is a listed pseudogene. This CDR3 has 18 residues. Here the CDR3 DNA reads TGTGCCAGCAGCAAAGCGGCCGGACACGCCGCAACTAATGAAAAACTGTTTTTT. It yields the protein CASSKAAGHAATNEKLFF.

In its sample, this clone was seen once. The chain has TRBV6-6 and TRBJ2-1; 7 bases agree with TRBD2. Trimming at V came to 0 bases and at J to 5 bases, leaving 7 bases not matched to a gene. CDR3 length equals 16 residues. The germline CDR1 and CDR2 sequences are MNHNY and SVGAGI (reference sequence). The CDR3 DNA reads TGTGCCAGCAGTTACTCCCCCGGGACTAAACACAATGAGCAGTTCTTC. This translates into CASSYSPGTKHNEQFF.

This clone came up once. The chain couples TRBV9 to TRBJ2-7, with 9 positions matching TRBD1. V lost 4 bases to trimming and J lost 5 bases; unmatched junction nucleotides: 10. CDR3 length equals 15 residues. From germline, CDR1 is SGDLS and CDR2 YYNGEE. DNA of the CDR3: TGTGCCAGCAGCTCAAGACAGGGGGTCGGGAACGAGCAGTACTTC. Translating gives CASSSRQGVGNEQYF.

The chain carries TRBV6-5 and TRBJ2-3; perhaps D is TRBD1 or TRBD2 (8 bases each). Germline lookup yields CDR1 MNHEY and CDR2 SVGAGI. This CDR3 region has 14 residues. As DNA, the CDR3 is TGTGCTAGCGGGGACCAGGGGGCCACAGATACGCAGTATTTT. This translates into CASGDQGATDTQYF.

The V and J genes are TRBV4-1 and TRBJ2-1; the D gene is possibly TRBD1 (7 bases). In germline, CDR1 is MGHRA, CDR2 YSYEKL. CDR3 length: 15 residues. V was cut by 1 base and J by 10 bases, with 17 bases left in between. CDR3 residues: CASSQGQGGRSEQFF. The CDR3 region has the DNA TGCGCCAGCAGCCAAGGTCAGGGGGGCCGAAGCGAGCAGTTCTTC.

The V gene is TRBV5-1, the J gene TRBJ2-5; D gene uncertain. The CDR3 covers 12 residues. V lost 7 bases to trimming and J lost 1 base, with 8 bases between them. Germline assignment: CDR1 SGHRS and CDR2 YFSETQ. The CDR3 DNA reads TGCGCCAGCGGGCAATTCCAAGAGACCCAGTACTTC. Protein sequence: CASGQFQETQYF.

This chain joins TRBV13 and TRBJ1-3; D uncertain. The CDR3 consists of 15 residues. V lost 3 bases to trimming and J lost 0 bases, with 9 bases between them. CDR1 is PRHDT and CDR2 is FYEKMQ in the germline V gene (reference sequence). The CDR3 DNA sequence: TGTGCCAGCAGCTTCACAGACTACTCTGGAAACACCATATATTTT. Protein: CASSFTDYSGNTIYF.

CDR3 protein: CASSYSLREELFF. CDR3 DNA sequence: TGTGCCAGCAGTTACTCCCTACGCGAGGAGCTGTTTTTT. The chain employs TRBV6-5 and TRBJ2-2; unclear D gene. This CDR3 has 13 amino acids. The V and J ends lost 0 bases and 10 bases respectively, with 9 bases between them. Germline assignment: CDR1 MNHEY and CDR2 SVGAGI.

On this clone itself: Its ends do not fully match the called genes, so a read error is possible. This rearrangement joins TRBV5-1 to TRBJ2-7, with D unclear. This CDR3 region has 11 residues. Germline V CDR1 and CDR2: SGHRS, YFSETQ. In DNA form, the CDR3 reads TGCGCCAACAGCTTGGCATACGAGCAGTACTTC. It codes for CANSLAYEQYF.

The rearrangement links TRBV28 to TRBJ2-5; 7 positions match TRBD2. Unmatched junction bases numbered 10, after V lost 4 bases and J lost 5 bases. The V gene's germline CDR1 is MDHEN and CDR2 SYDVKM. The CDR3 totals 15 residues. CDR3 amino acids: CASSSIWGGAETQYF. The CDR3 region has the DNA TGTGCCAGCAGTTCCATTTGGGGGGGAGCGGAGACCCAGTACTTC.